This entry lists 7 T cell receptor beta chains sequenced from one sample in a study of regulatory T cells in long-lasting Graves disease. Construction of the TCR beta libraries employed iRepertoire HTBI primers in conjunction with Arm-PCR of CDR3 regions. TCRdb reanalysed the multiplex PCR reads using MiXCR and keeps one entry per CDR3 protein. The data contain some 330,000 distinct CDR3 sequences, 12% of them singletons. As for time point: newly diagnosed GD, antithyroid drugs for less than 3 months. Researchers made the TCR library from RNA that was extracted from PBMCs. The same data also contributed to another study, on T cells in Graves' hyperthyroidism and ophthalmopathy.

The source was peripheral blood mononuclear cells (PBMCs), collected at new diagnosis, from a patient treated with antithyroid drugs. Every receptor here comes from a woman aged 18-29 years with Graves disease.

At least ten counts were recorded for this clonotype. The gene calls are TRBV6-2 or TRBV6-3 and TRBJ2-3; weak D call: TRBD1 (6 bases). The CDR3 totals 11 residues. Per germline, CDR1 MNHEY and CDR2 SVGEGT. With 5 bases removed from V and 8 bases from J, the gap between germline ends came to 8 bases. This CDR3 reads CASSRGGTQYF. The DNA for the CDR3 is TGTGCCAGCAGTCGAGGGGGTACGCAGTATTTT.

This clonotype has only a few counts. V usage is TRBV18 and J usage is TRBJ2-7; D unclear. This CDR3 has 13 residues. The V gene lost 1 base and the J gene lost 2 bases, with 6 bases spanning the gap. Germline loops: CDR1 KGHSH, CDR2 LQKENI. CDR3 coding DNA: TGTGCCAGCTCACCACGAGAAACCTACGAGCAGTACTTC. It yields the protein CASSPRETYEQYF.

This clonotype has ten or more counts. The chain recombines TRBV9 with TRBJ1-6, with D unclear. CDR1 and CDR2 from the germline V gene are SGDLS and YYNGEE. This CDR3 spans 13 amino acids. Trimming left V 3 bases short and J 9 bases short, with 10 bases between. The chain's CDR3 is CASSAGAGSPLHF. As DNA, the CDR3 is TGTGCCAGCAGCGCTGGAGCTGGTTCACCCCTCCACTTT. The variable domain in full, completed from reference TRBV9 and TRBJ1-6, reads DSGVTQTPKHLITATGQRVTLRCSPRSGDLSVYWYQQSLDQGLQFLIQYYNGEERAKGNILERFSAQQFPDLHSELNLSSLELGDSALYFCASSAGAGSPLHFGNGTRLTVT.

This clonotype showed up just a few times. The chain employs TRBV20-1 and TRBJ2-1, with 13 bases aligning to TRBD2. Germline V gives CDR1 DFQATT, CDR2 SNEGSKA (reference sequence). J lost 5 bases, V lost 0 bases, and 4 bases had no gene match. The CDR3 length is 16 residues. In DNA form, the CDR3 reads TGCAGTGCTAGAGACCGGACTAGCGGGGGAAACAATGAGCAGTTCTTC. It yields the protein CSARDRTSGGNNEQFF.

The genes are TRBV20-1 and TRBJ1-2, with unresolved D. The V gene's germline CDR1 is DFQATT and CDR2 SNEGSKA (reference sequence). Trimming pared 6 bases from V and 2 bases from J, leaving 22 bases between. There are 16 residues in the CDR3. The CDR3 protein is CSAAADTQSLNYGYTF. The CDR3 coding sequence is TGCAGTGCAGCTGCAGATACGCAGTCCCTGAACTATGGCTACACCTTC.

To note about this clonotype: This likely came from a read error, as a far larger clone is one base away. The chain links TRBV6-1 to TRBJ1-1, with D possibly matching TRBD1 (6 bases). The germline V and J ends were trimmed by 7 bases and 8 bases, with 17 bases remaining between them. CDR1 and CDR2 from the germline V gene are MNHNS and SASEGT. This CDR3 is built from 13 residues. The CDR3 region is CASTRTVREEAFF. CDR3 bases: TGTGCCAGCACCCGGACAGTCCGGGAGGAAGCTTTCTTT.

There are a few counts of this clonotype. The chain uses TRBV24-1 and TRBJ2-5, with TRBD1 identical over 11 bases. Germline lookup yields CDR1 KGHDR and CDR2 SFDVKD. The CDR3 spans 15 residues. The ends lost 3 bases at V and 3 bases at J; junction bases unmatched: 2. In DNA form, the CDR3 reads TGTGCCACCAGTGATCCGGGACAGGGGGAAGAGACCCAGTACTTC. Translation gives CATSDPGQGEETQYF.